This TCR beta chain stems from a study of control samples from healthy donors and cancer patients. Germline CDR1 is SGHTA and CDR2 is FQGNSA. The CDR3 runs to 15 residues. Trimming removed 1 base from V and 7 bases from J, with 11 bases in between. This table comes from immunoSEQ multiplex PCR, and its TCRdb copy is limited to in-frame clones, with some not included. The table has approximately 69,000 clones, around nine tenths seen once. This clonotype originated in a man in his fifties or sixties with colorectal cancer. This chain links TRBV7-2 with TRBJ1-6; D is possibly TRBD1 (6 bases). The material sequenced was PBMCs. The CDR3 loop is CASSLELGANSPLHF. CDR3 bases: TGTGCCAGCAGCTTAGAGCTGGGGGCGAATTCACCCCTCCACTTT.